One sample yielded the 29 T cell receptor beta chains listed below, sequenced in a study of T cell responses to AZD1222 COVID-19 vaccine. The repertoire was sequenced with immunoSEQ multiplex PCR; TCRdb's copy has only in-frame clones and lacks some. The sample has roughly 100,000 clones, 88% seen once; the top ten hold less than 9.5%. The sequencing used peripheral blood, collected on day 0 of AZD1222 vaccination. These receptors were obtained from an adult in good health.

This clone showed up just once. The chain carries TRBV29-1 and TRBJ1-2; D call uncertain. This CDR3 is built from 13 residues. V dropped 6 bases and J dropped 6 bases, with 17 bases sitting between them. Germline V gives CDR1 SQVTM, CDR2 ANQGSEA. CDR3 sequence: CSVLRSGGNGYTF. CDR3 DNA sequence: TGCAGCGTCCTCAGGTCTGGAGGGAATGGCTACACCTTC.

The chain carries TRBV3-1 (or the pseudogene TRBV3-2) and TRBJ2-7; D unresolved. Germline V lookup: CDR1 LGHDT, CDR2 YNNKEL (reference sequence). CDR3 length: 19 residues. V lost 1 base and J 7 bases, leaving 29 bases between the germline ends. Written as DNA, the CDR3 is TGTGCCAGCAGCCAAGGGTCCGGCTCTAATCTGAAAGCCCAGAGAGAGCAGTACTTC. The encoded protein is CASSQGSGSNLKAQREQYF.

CDR3: CASSPWAGRSGYTF. The CDR3 DNA reads as TGTGCCAGCAGTCCTTGGGCAGGGAGGAGCGGCTACACCTTC. V and J are TRBV27 and TRBJ1-2; D possibly corresponds to TRBD1 (5 bases). Germline V gives CDR1 MNHEY, CDR2 SMNVEV (reference sequence). This CDR3 has 14 amino acids. V lost 5 bases and J lost 8, with 18 bases in between.

CDR3 protein: CASSEGGKQQYF. The CDR3 DNA follows: TGTGCCAGCAGCGAAGGCGGCAAGCAGCAGTACTTC. J is TRBJ2-7 and V is TRBV9, with D hard to call. Germline V CDR1 and CDR2: SGDLS, YYNGEE. V dropped 3 bases and J dropped 8 bases, with 12 bases sitting between them. CDR3 length: 12 residues. Drawing the rest from reference TRBV9 and TRBJ2-7, the complete variable domain is DSGVTQTPKHLITATGQRVTLRCSPRSGDLSVYWYQQSLDQGLQFLIQYYNGEERAKGNILERFSAQQFPDLHSELNLSSLELGDSALYFCASSEGGKQQYFGPGTRLTVT.

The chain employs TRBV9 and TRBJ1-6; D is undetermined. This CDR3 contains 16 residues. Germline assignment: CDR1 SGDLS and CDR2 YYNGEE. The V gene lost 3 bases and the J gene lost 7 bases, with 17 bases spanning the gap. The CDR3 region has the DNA TGTGCCAGCAGCGGCGGGTCCTGGATACCGAATTCACCCCTCCACTTT. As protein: CASSGGSWIPNSPLHF.

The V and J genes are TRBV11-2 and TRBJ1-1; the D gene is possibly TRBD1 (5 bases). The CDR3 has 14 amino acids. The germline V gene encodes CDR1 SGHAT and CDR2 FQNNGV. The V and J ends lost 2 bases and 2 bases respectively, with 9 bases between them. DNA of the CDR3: TGTGCCAGCAGCTTACTGACAGCTAACACTGAAGCTTTCTTT. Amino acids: CASSLLTANTEAFF. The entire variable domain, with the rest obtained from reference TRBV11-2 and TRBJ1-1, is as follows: EAGVAQSPRYKIIEKRQSVAFWCNPISGHATLYWYQQILGQGPKLLIQFQNNGVVDDSQLPKDRFSAERLKGVDSTLKIQPAKLEDSAVYLCASSLLTANTEAFFGQGTRLTVV.

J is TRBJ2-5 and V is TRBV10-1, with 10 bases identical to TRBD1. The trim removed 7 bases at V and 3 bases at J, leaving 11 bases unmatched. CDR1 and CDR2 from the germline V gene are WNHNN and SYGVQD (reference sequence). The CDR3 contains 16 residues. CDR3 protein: CASMGGDRGCEETQYF. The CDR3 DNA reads TGCGCCAGCATGGGGGGGGACAGGGGATGCGAAGAGACCCAGTACTTC.

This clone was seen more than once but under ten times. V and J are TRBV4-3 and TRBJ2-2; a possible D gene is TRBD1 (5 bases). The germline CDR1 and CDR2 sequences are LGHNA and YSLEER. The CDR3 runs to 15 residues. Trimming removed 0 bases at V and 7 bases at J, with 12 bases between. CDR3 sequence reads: CASSQDSRANGELFF. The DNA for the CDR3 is TGCGCCAGCAGCCAAGACTCCAGGGCGAACGGGGAGCTGTTTTTT.

The CDR3 sequence: CASSYSYRGESPLHF. In nucleotides, the CDR3 is TGTGCCAGCAGTTACTCTTACAGGGGAGAATCACCCCTCCACTTT. The chain combines TRBV6-5 with TRBJ1-6, with 7 bases aligning to TRBD1. The CDR3 covers 15 residues. The trim removed 0 bases at V and 10 bases at J, leaving 6 bases unmatched. The germline CDR1 and CDR2 sequences are MNHEY and SVGAGI.

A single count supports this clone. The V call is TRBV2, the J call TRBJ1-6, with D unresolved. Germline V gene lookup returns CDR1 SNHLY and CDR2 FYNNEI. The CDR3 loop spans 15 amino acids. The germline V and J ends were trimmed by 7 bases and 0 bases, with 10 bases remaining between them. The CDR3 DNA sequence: TGTGCCAGCACCCGGTCAAGCTCCTATAATTCACCCCTCCACTTT. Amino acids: CASTRSSSYNSPLHF. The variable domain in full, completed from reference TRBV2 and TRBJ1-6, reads EPEVTQTPSHQVTQMGQEVILRCVPISNHLYFYWYRQILGQKVEFLVSFYNNEISEKSEIFDDQFSVERPDGSNFTLKIRSTKLEDSAMYFCASTRSSSYNSPLHFGNGTRLTVT.

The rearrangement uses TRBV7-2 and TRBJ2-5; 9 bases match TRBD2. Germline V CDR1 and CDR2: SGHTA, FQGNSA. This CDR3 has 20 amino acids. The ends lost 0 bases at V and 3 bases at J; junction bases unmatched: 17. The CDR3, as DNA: TGTGCCAGCAGCTTAGCGCGCGTTGGGGGTAGCGGGGGAGGAAAAGAGACCCAGTACTTC. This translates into CASSLARVGGSGGGKETQYF.

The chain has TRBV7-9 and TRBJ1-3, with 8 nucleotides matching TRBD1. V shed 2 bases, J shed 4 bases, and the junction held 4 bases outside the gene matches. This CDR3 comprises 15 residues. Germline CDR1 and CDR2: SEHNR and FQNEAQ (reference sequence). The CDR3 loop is CASSLRQGRGNTIYF. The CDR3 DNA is TGTGCCAGCAGCTTAAGACAGGGGAGAGGAAACACCATATATTTT.

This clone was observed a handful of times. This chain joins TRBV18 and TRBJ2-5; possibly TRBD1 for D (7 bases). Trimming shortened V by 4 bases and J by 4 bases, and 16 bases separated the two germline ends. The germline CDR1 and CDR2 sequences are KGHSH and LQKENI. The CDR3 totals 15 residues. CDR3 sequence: CASSLDAGGGETQYF. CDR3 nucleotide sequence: TGTGCCAGCTCACTTGATGCAGGGGGAGGAGAGACCCAGTACTTC.

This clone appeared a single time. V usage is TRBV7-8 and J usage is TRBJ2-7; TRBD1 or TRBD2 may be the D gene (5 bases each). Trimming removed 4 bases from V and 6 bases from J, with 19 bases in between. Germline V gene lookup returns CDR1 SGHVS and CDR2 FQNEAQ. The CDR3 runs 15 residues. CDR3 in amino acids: CASSYDGALGAEQYF. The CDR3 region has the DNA TGTGCCAGCAGCTACGACGGGGCCCTAGGGGCCGAGCAGTACTTC.

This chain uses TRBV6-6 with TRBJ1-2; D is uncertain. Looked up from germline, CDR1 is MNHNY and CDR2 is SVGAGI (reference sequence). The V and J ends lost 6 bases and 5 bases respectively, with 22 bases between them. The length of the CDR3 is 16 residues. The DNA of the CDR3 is TGTGCCAGCAGCCTACTACCCGCGGCCCTACAGTATGGCTACACCTTC. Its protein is CASSLLPAALQYGYTF.

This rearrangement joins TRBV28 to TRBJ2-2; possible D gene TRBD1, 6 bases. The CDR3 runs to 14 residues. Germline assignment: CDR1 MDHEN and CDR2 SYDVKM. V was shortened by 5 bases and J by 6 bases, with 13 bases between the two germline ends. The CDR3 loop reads CASSLSQGSGELFF. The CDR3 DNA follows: TGTGCCAGCAGTCTGTCACAGGGTTCCGGGGAGCTGTTTTTT.

The CDR3 DNA is TGCGCCAGCAGCTTGGCGAAAGGGACAGGGCTGAACACTGAAGCTTTCTTT. Amino acid sequence: CASSLAKGTGLNTEAFF. The V call is TRBV5-1, the J call TRBJ1-1, with 9 positions matching TRBD1. V lost 0 bases, J lost 0 bases, and 6 bases stayed unmatched. Germline V gene lookup returns CDR1 SGHRS and CDR2 YFSETQ. CDR3 length: 17 amino acids.

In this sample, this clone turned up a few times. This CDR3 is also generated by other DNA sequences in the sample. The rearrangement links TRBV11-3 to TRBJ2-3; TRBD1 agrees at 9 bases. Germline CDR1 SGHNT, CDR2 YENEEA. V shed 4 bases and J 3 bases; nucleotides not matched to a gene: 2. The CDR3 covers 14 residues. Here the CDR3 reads CASSSQGATDTQYF. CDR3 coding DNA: TGTGCCAGCAGCTCACAGGGGGCGACAGATACGCAGTATTTT.

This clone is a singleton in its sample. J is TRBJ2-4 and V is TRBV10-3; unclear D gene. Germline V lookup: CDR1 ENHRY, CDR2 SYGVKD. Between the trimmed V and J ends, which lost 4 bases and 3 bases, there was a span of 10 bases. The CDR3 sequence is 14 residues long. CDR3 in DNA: TGTGCCATCAGTGTCGGGCCAGACAAAAACATTCAGTACTTC. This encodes CAISVGPDKNIQYF.

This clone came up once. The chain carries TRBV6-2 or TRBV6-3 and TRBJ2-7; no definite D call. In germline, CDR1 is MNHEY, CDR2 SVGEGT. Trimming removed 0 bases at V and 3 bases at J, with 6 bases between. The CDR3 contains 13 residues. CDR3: CASSYSGIYEQYF. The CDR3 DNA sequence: TGTGCCAGCAGTTACTCAGGGATCTACGAGCAGTACTTC.

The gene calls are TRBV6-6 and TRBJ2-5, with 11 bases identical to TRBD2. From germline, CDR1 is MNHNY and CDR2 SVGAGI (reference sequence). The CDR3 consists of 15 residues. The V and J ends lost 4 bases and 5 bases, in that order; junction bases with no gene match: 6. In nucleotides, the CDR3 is TGTGCCAGCAGTTCGACTAGCGGGAAAATGGAGACCCAGTACTTC. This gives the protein CASSSTSGKMETQYF.

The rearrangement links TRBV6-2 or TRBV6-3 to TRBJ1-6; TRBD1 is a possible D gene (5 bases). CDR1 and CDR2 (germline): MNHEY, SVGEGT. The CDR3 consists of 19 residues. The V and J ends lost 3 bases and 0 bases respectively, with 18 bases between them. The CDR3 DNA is TGTGCCAGCAGTTATCATCGGGGGGTCACGTCCTCCTATAATTCACCCCTCCACTTT. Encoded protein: CASSYHRGVTSSYNSPLHF.

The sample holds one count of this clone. The CDR3 here is CASSPRTGLISGANVLTF. The CDR3 DNA follows: TGTGCCAGCAGCCCCCGGACAGGACTAATCTCTGGGGCCAACGTCCTGACTTTC. The chain recombines TRBV7-8 with TRBJ2-6; possibly TRBD1 for D (7 bases). Between the trimmed V and J ends, which lost 5 bases and 0 bases, there was a span of 17 bases. The length of the CDR3 is 18 residues. The germline V gene has CDR1 SGHVS and CDR2 FQNEAQ.

The CDR3 DNA follows: TGTGCCAGCAGCCAAGCAATGGCAGGGTACACCGGGGAGCTGTTTTTT. The encoded protein is CASSQAMAGYTGELFF. The chain employs TRBV4-2 and TRBJ2-2; D perhaps matches TRBD1 (5 bases). The CDR3 sequence is 16 residues long. CDR1 LGHNA and CDR2 YNFKEQ come from the germline V gene. Trimming removed 1 base at V and 3 bases at J, with 12 bases between.

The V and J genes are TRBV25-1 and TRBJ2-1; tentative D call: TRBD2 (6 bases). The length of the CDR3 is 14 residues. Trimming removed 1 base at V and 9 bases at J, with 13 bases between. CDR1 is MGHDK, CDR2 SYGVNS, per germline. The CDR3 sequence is CASSELGGLVEQFF. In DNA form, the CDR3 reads TGTGCCAGCAGTGAATTGGGGGGTCTGGTTGAGCAGTTCTTC.

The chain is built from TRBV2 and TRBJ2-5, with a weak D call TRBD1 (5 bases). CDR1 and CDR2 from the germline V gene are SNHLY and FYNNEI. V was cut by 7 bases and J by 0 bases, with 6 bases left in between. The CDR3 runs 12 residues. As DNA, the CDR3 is TGTGCCAGCAAGGGGTACCAAGAGACCCAGTACTTC. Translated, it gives CASKGYQETQYF.

The CDR3 reads CASSEFWGRENEKLFF. The CDR3 DNA follows: TGCGCCAGCAGTGAATTCTGGGGCAGAGAAAATGAAAAACTGTTTTTT. The rearrangement joins TRBV10-1 to TRBJ1-4, with a weak D call TRBD1 (5 bases). V was trimmed by 3 bases and J by 5 bases, leaving 16 bases between them. The CDR3 spans 16 residues. Germline V gives CDR1 WNHNN, CDR2 SYGVQD (reference sequence).

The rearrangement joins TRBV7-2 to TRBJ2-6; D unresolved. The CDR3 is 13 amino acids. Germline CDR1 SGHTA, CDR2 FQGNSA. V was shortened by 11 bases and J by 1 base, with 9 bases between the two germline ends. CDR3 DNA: TGTGCCCGCCGAACTTCTGGGGCCAACGTCCTGACTTTC. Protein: CARRTSGANVLTF.

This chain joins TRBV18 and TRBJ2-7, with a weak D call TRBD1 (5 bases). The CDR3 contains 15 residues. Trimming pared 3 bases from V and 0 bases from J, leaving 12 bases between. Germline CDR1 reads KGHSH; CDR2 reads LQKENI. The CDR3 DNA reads TGTGCCAGCTCACCTACCAGGGAAAGCTCCTACGAGCAGTACTTC. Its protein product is CASSPTRESSYEQYF. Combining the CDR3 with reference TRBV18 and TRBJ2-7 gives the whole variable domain NAGVMQNPRHLVRRRGQEARLRCSPMKGHSHVYWYRQLPEEGLKFMVYLQKENIIDESGMPKERFSAEFPKEGPSILRIQQVVRGDSAAYFCASSPTRESSYEQYFGPGTRLTVT.